These 20 T cell receptor beta chains were all obtained from the same sample, sequenced in a study of T cells in localized non-small cell lung cancer. The data were produced by immunoSEQ multiplex PCR, yet TCRdb's version contains in-frame clones alone and is incomplete. The sample records about 34,000 clones, over 65% being singletons. Sequenced material: peripheral blood, taken before any cancer treatment. The receptors stem from a male donor at least 60 years old with stage II squamous cell lung carcinoma.

This chain links TRBV19 with TRBJ1-1; tentatively, D is TRBD1 (5 bases). CDR1 LNHDA and CDR2 SQIVND come from the germline V gene (reference sequence). CDR3 size: 16 residues. V was pared by 0 bases and J by 6 bases, with 17 bases between. DNA of the CDR3: TGTGCCAGTAGTATAGATTACGTCAGGGATTTCGCTGAAGCTTTCTTT. Amino acids: CASSIDYVRDFAEAFF.

The J gene is TRBJ1-1, the V gene TRBV27; a possible D gene is TRBD1 (6 bases). The length of the CDR3 is 16 residues. V lost 1 base, J lost 1 base, and 13 bases lay in between. Germline assignment: CDR1 MNHEY and CDR2 SMNVEV (reference sequence). DNA for the CDR3: TGTGCCAGCAGTTTATGGGGCGGGGGGCCGAACACTGAAGCTTTCTTT. This gives the protein CASSLWGGGPNTEAFF.

This chain connects TRBV18 to TRBJ2-3; the D gene is possibly TRBD2 (6 bases). Germline loops: CDR1 KGHSH, CDR2 LQKENI. This CDR3 has 13 amino acids. Trimming left V 6 bases short and J 4 bases short, with 11 bases between. The CDR3 DNA reads as TGTGCCAGCTCGCCCCTAGCGTCAGATACGCAGTATTTT. It specifies CASSPLASDTQYF.

V is TRBV18 and J is TRBJ1-1; TRBD1 might be the D (5 bases). CDR3 length: 15 amino acids. The germline gives CDR1 KGHSH, CDR2 LQKENI. The V and J ends lost 2 bases and 1 base respectively, with 11 bases between them. CDR3 in DNA: TGTGCCAGCTCACCATCGAGGGGACGGAACACTGAAGCTTTCTTT. This encodes CASSPSRGRNTEAFF.

This chain uses TRBV5-1 with TRBJ2-2; D uncertain. The CDR3 has 14 residues. Trimming took 2 bases from V and 0 from J, leaving 5 bases between them. Germline-derived CDR1 and CDR2 are SGHRS and YFSETQ. The chain's CDR3 is CASSLDSNTGELFF. In DNA form, the CDR3 reads TGCGCCAGCAGCTTAGACTCGAACACCGGGGAGCTGTTTTTT. Using reference TRBV5-1 and TRBJ2-2 for the parts outside the CDR3, the full variable domain is KAGVTQTPRYLIKTRGQQVTLSCSPISGHRSVSWYQQTPGQGLQFLFEYFSETQRNKGNFPGRFSGRQFSNSRSEMNVSTLELGDSALYLCASSLDSNTGELFFGEGSRLTVL.

A single count supports this clone. The chain carries TRBV5-4 and TRBJ1-2, with 9 bases that match TRBD1. This CDR3 spans 15 amino acids. Losses at the gene ends were 3 bases for V and 1 base for J; bases not matched to a gene: 4. Germline V CDR1 and CDR2: SGHNT, YYREEE (reference sequence). The CDR3 region is CASSWGQGGNYGYTF. CDR3 DNA sequence: TGTGCCAGCAGCTGGGGACAGGGCGGTAACTATGGCTACACCTTC.

The rearrangement joins TRBV9 to TRBJ1-6; TRBD1 might be the D (6 bases). Germline V gene lookup returns CDR1 SGDLS and CDR2 YYNGEE. V lost 0 bases, J lost 8 bases, and 9 bases lay in between. This CDR3 has 14 residues. CDR3 protein: CASSVAGEDSPLHF. The DNA of the CDR3 is TGTGCCAGCAGCGTAGCAGGGGAGGATTCACCCCTCCACTTT.

V gene TRBV27 combines with J gene TRBJ2-7, with 10 bases identical to TRBD1. CDR3 size: 12 residues. Per germline, CDR1 MNHEY and CDR2 SMNVEV (reference sequence). Trimming removed 6 bases from V and 5 bases from J; junction bases left unmatched: 1. CDR3 coding DNA: TGTGCCAGCAGAGACAGGGGGCACGAGCAGTACTTC. It is translated as CASRDRGHEQYF.

V gene TRBV5-1 combines with J gene TRBJ1-1, with 8 bases fitting TRBD1. V trimming: 3 bases; J trimming: 1 base; junction bases outside the gene matches: 5. The V gene's germline CDR1 is SGHRS and CDR2 YFSETQ. The CDR3 contains 15 residues. The CDR3 nucleotides read TGCGCCAGCAGCTCCCAGGGGGCGGGGAACACTGAAGCTTTCTTT. It yields the protein CASSSQGAGNTEAFF.

This rearrangement joins TRBV5-1 to TRBJ2-7; a weak D match, TRBD2 (7 bases). Germline V gene data show CDR1 as SGHRS and CDR2 as YFSETQ. CDR3 length: 13 residues. V was clipped by 4 bases and J by 6 bases, with 14 bases between them. The CDR3 loop reads CASSTQGGGEQYF. The CDR3 DNA follows: TGCGCCAGCAGCACACAGGGAGGGGGCGAGCAGTACTTC.

This chain links TRBV5-1 with TRBJ2-5, with a possible D match to TRBD2 (5 bases). CDR3 size: 14 residues. Between the trimmed V and J ends, which lost 5 bases and 5 bases, there was a span of 16 bases. Per the germline V gene, CDR1 is SGHRS and CDR2 is YFSETQ. CDR3 region: CASSREPRLETQYF. The CDR3, as DNA: TGCGCCAGCAGTCGGGAACCACGTTTGGAGACCCAGTACTTC.

The chain joins TRBV6-6 to TRBJ1-2; 7 nucleotides agree with TRBD1. CDR3 length: 13 residues. The junction had 11 bases not matched to a gene; V was cut back by 4 bases and J by 12 bases. Germline V lookup: CDR1 MNHNY, CDR2 SVGAGI (reference sequence). CDR3 in amino acids: CASSSTQDRHDTF. CDR3 bases: TGTGCCAGCAGTTCAACCCAGGACAGGCACGACACCTTC.

The V call is TRBV19, the J call TRBJ2-7; no definite D call. The CDR3 consists of 13 residues. In germline, CDR1 is LNHDA, CDR2 SQIVND (reference sequence). Trimming shortened V by 3 bases and J by 2 bases, and 8 bases separated the two germline ends. CDR3 sequence reads: CASSMGPPYEQYF. The CDR3 DNA follows: TGTGCCAGTAGTATGGGCCCCCCCTACGAGCAGTACTTC.

The chain has TRBV5-1 and TRBJ2-2; TRBD1 is a possible D gene (6 bases). The ends were cut back, 4 bases at V and 1 base at J, with 14 bases in the middle. This CDR3 is 16 amino acids long. Germline V gives CDR1 SGHRS, CDR2 YFSETQ. The CDR3 here is CASSEPEQGNTGELFF. CDR3 DNA sequence: TGCGCCAGCAGCGAACCGGAACAGGGGAACACCGGGGAGCTGTTTTTT.

The chain couples TRBV6-5 to TRBJ1-2, with 8 positions matching TRBD1. The CDR3 is 15 amino acids. Trimming took 2 bases from V and 6 from J; bases not matched to a gene: 8. Germline V gives CDR1 MNHEY, CDR2 SVGAGI. CDR3 loop: CASSYGRQGPDGYTF. In DNA form, the CDR3 reads TGTGCCAGCAGTTACGGCAGACAGGGGCCCGATGGCTACACCTTC.

The chain joins TRBV6-1 to TRBJ2-7, with 9 bases identical to TRBD1. CDR1 and CDR2 (germline): MNHNS, SASEGT. Trimming removed 6 bases from V and 4 bases from J; junction bases left unmatched: 7. The CDR3 runs 14 residues. The CDR3 spells CASRSGTGTYEQYF. The DNA for the CDR3 is TGTGCCAGCAGATCCGGGACAGGGACGTACGAGCAGTACTTC.

V is TRBV7-2 and J is TRBJ1-4, with unresolved D. CDR1 is SGHTA and CDR2 is FQGNSA in the germline V gene. The CDR3 loop spans 14 amino acids. The V and J ends lost 4 bases and 3 bases respectively, with 9 bases between them. The CDR3 sequence: CASSSDGANEKLFF. The CDR3, as DNA: TGTGCCAGCAGCTCGGATGGGGCTAATGAAAAACTGTTTTTT.

The chain combines TRBV4-1 with TRBJ1-1; D unresolved. V lost 4 bases to trimming and J lost 8 bases, with 17 bases between them. CDR1 is MGHRA, CDR2 YSYEKL, per germline. The CDR3 is made up of 14 amino acids. DNA of the CDR3: TGCGCCAGCAGCCGACTCCTGGGAACTCTCGAAGCTTTCTTT. It yields the protein CASSRLLGTLEAFF.

J is TRBJ1-5 and V is TRBV5-1; D gene ambiguous. The germline CDR1 and CDR2 sequences are SGHRS and YFSETQ. The CDR3 spans 15 residues. V dropped 2 bases and J dropped 0 bases, with 9 bases sitting between them. CDR3 coding DNA: TGCGCCAGCAGCTTAGAGGGCTATAGCAATCAGCCCCAGCATTTT. Translating it yields CASSLEGYSNQPQHF.

The gene calls are TRBV11-2 and TRBJ1-5; 9 bases match TRBD1. CDR3 length equals 15 residues. Unmatched junction bases numbered 8, after V lost 5 bases and J lost 6 bases. The V gene's germline CDR1 is SGHAT and CDR2 FQNNGV. The CDR3, as DNA: TGTGCCAGCAGCGTGGGGACAGGGCTAGTTCAGCCCCAGCATTTT. As protein: CASSVGTGLVQPQHF.